The T cell receptor (beta chain) described here comes from a study of T cell clonotyping in hematopoietic cell transplantation. Across the whole study: Pretransplant recipient samples were taken after cytoreduction.

Study conclusions and caveats: Broader posttransplant TCR repertoire diversity was predicted by graft donor and pretransplant recipient Inverse Simpson Index values. At the given depth, recipient repertoires were over 97% de novo clonotypes.

To note about this clone: Its matching antigen is unknown.

Method: immunoSEQ multiplex PCR; TCRdb's copy keeps in-frame clones and lacks some. The profile shows around 45,000 clones, around 83% of them singletons. The CDR3 loop spans 15 amino acids. V lost 3 bases and J lost 6; bases outside the gene matches: 7. Looked up from germline, CDR1 is WSHSY and CDR2 is SAAADI. Time point here: recipient sample about 28 days before transplant, after cytoreduction. The TCR was taken from a man aged 60 to 75 with myelodysplastic syndrome. Some clones in this sample may be carry-over from other donors' samples. The material sequenced was peripheral blood mononuclear cells, taken before stem cell transplant. V usage is TRBV10-2 and J usage is TRBJ2-5; the match to TRBD2 covers 10 bases. The CDR3 DNA follows: TGCGCCAGCAGTGAACCTAGCGGGGGTTCACAGACCCAGTACTTC. This sequence encodes CASSEPSGGSQTQYF.